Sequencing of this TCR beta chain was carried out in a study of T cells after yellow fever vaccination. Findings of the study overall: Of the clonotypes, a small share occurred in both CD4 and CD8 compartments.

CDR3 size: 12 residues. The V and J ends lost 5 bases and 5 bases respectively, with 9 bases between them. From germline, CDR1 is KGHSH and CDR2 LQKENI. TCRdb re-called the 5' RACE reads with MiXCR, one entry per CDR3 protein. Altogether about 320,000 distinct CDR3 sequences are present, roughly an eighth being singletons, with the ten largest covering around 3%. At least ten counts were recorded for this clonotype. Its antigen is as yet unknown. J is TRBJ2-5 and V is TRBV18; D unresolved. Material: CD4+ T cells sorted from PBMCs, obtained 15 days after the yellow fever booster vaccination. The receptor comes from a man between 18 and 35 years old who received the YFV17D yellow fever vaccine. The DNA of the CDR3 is TGTGCCAGCTCAAGGGTGGACGAGACCCAGTACTTC. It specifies CASSRVDETQYF.